A selection of T cell receptor beta chains follows, all from one sample in a study of CD8 T cells in ankylosing spondylitis. MiXCR, run by TCRdb on the 5' RACE reads, gives a single entry per CDR3 protein. This table has roughly 700,000 distinct CDR3 sequences, 19% appearing once. The sequenced sample was blood, either unsorted or a sorted T cell fraction (not recorded which). The receptors here all came from a male donor with ankylosing spondylitis. Each CDR3 is given with its conserved first and last residue. A D gene is named only where the DNA matches it firmly. The size field is filled for only some rows; it gives once, few, many or a size class.

NA,TRBJ1-2,NA,TRBV6-1,TGTGCCAGCAATGGCGACTTTACCCTCAACTATGGCTACACCTTC,CASNGDFTLNYGYTF
once,TRBJ2-5,TRBD1,TRBV7-2,TGTGCCAGCAGCTTGACAGGGAAGCAAGAGACCCAGTACTTC,CASSLTGKQETQYF
few,TRBJ2-2,TRBD1,TRBV5-1,TGCGCCAGCAGCTCAGGACAGGACACCGGGGAGCTGTTTTTT,CASSSGQDTGELFF
NA,TRBJ2-4,NA,TRBV7-6,TGTGCCAGCAGCCAACCGGGAAACATTCAGTACTTC,CASSQPGNIQYF
NA,TRBJ1-1,NA,TRBV4-1,TGCGCCAGCACCGGGAGGGGGGACATCACTGAAGCTTTCTTT,CASTGRGDITEAFF
NA,TRBJ2-7,NA,TRBV7-9,TGTGCCAGCAGCTTGGTCTCGGGGACTTCCTACGAGCAGTACTTC,CASSLVSGTSYEQYF
few,TRBJ1-3,NA,TRBV4-2,TGTGCCAGCAGCCAAGACGAAGGGTTGGGAAACACCATATATTTT,CASSQDEGLGNTIYF
few,TRBJ2-1,NA,TRBV10-3,TGTGCCATCAGTGAAGACTGGACCCCATACAATGAGCAGTTCTTC,CAISEDWTPYNEQFF
few,TRBJ1-1,NA,TRBV4-1,TGCGCCAGCAGCATAAACAGGGTACGGAACACTGAAGCTTTCTTT,CASSINRVRNTEAFF
NA,TRBJ2-1,TRBD2,TRBV20-1,TGCAGTGCTAGGAAGCTAGCGGGATCTTACAATGAGCAGTTCTTC,CSARKLAGSYNEQFF
many,TRBJ1-2,NA,TRBV12-3/TRBV12-4,TGTGCCAGCAGCCCACGGGGATATGGCTACACCTTC,CASSPRGYGYTF
few,TRBJ1-4,NA,TRBV28,TGTGCCAGCAGTCCCGGACAACCCCCTAATGAAAAACTGTTTTTT,CASSPGQPPNEKLFF
NA,TRBJ1-6,NA,TRBV7-9,TGTGCCAGCGCCTCCGGGAGTTCACCCCTCCACTTT,CASASGSSPLHF
NA,TRBJ2-3,TRBD1,TRBV12-3/TRBV12-4,TGTGCCAGCAGTTCTAGGGGGGACAGGCCAACAGATACGCAGTATTTT,CASSSRGDRPTDTQYF
once,TRBJ2-7,NA,TRBV12-3/TRBV12-4,TGTGCCAGCAGTTTAGGGCCCGGGACGTTCTACGAGCAGTACTTC,CASSLGPGTFYEQYF
few,TRBJ1-4,NA,TRBV5-1,TGCGCCAGCAGCTTTGGGCAGCCTAGTAATGAAAAACTGTTTTTT,CASSFGQPSNEKLFF
NA,TRBJ2-3,NA,TRBV28,TGTGCCAGCAGTTTATTGGAGCAGACAGATACGCAGTATTTT,CASSLLEQTDTQYF
few,TRBJ2-7,TRBD2,TRBV11-2,TGTGCCAGCAGCCGAAGGGGAGGCGGGAGGTTCTCCTACGAGCAGTACTTC,CASSRRGGGRFSYEQYF
NA,TRBJ2-3,TRBD1,TRBV12-3/TRBV12-4,TGTGCCAGCAGTTTTGGGCAGGGGGTCACAGATACGCAGTATTTT,CASSFGQGVTDTQYF
NA,TRBJ2-1,TRBD1,TRBV15,TGTGCCACCAGCACGCCCCGACAGGGGCGAGGTGAGCAGTTCTTC,CATSTPRQGRGEQFF
few,TRBJ2-1,NA,TRBV11-2,TGTGCCAGCAGCCTCGATTATGGCAATGAGCAGTTCTTC,CASSLDYGNEQFF
NA,TRBJ2-4,NA,TRBV11-2,TGTGCCAGCAGCCCAGGATCACACAGGGAGAACATTCAGTACTTC,CASSPGSHRENIQYF
many,TRBJ1-1,NA,TRBV12-3/TRBV12-4,TGTGCCAGCAGTTTGGGTCTGGGGGGCGTGGCTTTCTTT,CASSLGLGGVAFF
NA,TRBJ1-1,NA,TRBV5-1,TGCGCCAGCAGCCCCCCACAGAACACTGAAGCTTTCTTT,CASSPPQNTEAFF
NA,TRBJ1-1,TRBD1,TRBV4-1,TGCGCCAGCAGCCAGTACGACAGGGGGGGCACTGAAGCTTTCTTT,CASSQYDRGGTEAFF
NA,TRBJ1-2,NA,TRBV29-1,TGCAGCGTTGAACACTCGGGGTGCTATGGCTACACCTTC,CSVEHSGCYGYTF
NA,TRBJ2-2,TRBD1,TRBV18,TGTGCCAGCTCACCCCCCGGGACAGGGAACACCGGGGAGCTGTTTTTT,CASSPPGTGNTGELFF
NA,TRBJ1-5,NA,TRBV30,TGTGCCTGGAGTCGAAGTAGCAATCAGCCCCAGCATTTT,CAWSRSSNQPQHF
few,TRBJ2-7,NA,TRBV7-8,TGTGCCAGCAGCACAGGGCTAGAGTACGAGCAGTACTTC,CASSTGLEYEQYF
few,TRBJ2-1,TRBD2,TRBV6-2/TRBV6-3,TGTGCCAGCAGAATTAGCGGGATGAATGAGCAGTTCTTC,CASRISGMNEQFF
NA,TRBJ2-1,TRBD1,TRBV5-1,TGCGCCAGCAGCGGGCCGAGGACAGGGGTGGATGAGCAGTTCTTC,CASSGPRTGVDEQFF
NA,TRBJ2-1,TRBD2,TRBV29-1,TGCAGCGGCGGGAGGGCCATGGCCAATGAGCAGTTCTTC,CSGGRAMANEQFF
NA,TRBJ1-2,TRBD1,TRBV18,TGTGCCAGCTCGCCTCAACGACAGGGATACAACTATGGCTACACCTTC,CASSPQRQGYNYGYTF
few,TRBJ2-1,TRBD2,TRBV12-3/TRBV12-4,TGTGCCAGCAATCCGGGACTAGCGGGAAATGAGCAGTTCTTC,CASNPGLAGNEQFF
NA,TRBJ2-7,NA,TRBV20-1,TGCAGTGCCACAGGGACGGCGGAATGGGAGCAGTACTTC,CSATGTAEWEQYF
many,TRBJ1-6,NA,TRBV12-3/TRBV12-4,TGTGCCAGCAGTTTGGGGCAGGGGAATTCACCCCTCCACTTT,CASSLGQGNSPLHF
NA,TRBJ2-7,NA,TRBV5-1,TGCGCCAGCAGCTTCGGGACGGGGAAGGGGAACTACGAGCAGTACTTC,CASSFGTGKGNYEQYF
few,TRBJ2-2,NA,TRBV20-1,TGCAGTGCTAACCCACCGAAGCCCGGGAGTTACACCGGGGAGCTGTTTTTT,CSANPPKPGSYTGELFF
few,TRBJ2-7,NA,TRBV21-1,TGTGCCAGCAGCAAAAGAACGGGGGGGCCCTACGAGCAGTACTTC,CASSKRTGGPYEQYF
NA,TRBJ1-2,TRBD1,TRBV2,TGTGCCAGCAGCAGATACCTCGGGACAGCCGCTTCCTATGGCTACACCTTC,CASSRYLGTAASYGYTF
many,TRBJ1-1,NA,TRBV29-1,TGCAGCGTTGTCCCGGGGAAGACGGGGGGTGAAGCTTTCTTT,CSVVPGKTGGEAFF
NA,TRBJ2-1,TRBD1,TRBV11-2,TGTGCCAGCAGCCTCCGGGACAGTGGATATTTCGAGCAGTTCTTC,CASSLRDSGYFEQFF
few,TRBJ2-7,NA,TRBV7-2,TGTGCCAGCAGCTTAGGGACTCACGAGCAGTACTTC,CASSLGTHEQYF
NA,TRBJ2-3,NA,TRBV28,TGTGCCAGCAGTTTATCCCCGGTCACAGACACAGATACGCAGTATTTT,CASSLSPVTDTDTQYF
NA,TRBJ2-2,TRBD1,TRBV5-1,TGCGCCAGCAGCTTCAAGGGGGCCACCGGGGAGCTGTTTTTT,CASSFKGATGELFF
many,TRBJ2-3,TRBD2,TRBV7-9,TGTGCCAGCAGCTTGCGGGAGACAGATACGCAGTATTTT,CASSLRETDTQYF
many,TRBJ2-1,TRBD2,TRBV20-1,TGCAGTGCTAGAGCTAGCGGGACGGGCAATGAGCAGTTCTTC,CSARASGTGNEQFF
NA,TRBJ2-6,TRBD1,TRBV20-1,TGCAGTGCCCCGGACAGGGGGACTGGGGCCAACGTCCTGACTTTC,CSAPDRGTGANVLTF
few,TRBJ2-1,TRBD2,TRBV7-9,TGTGCCAGCAGCTTTACCGGGACTAGTACGAATGAGCAGTTCTTC,CASSFTGTSTNEQFF
NA,TRBJ1-1,NA,TRBV12-3/TRBV12-4,TGTGCCAGCAGTCCCGATTTTCGGGGGCTAGGAGGGAACACTGAAGCTTTCTTT,CASSPDFRGLGGNTEAFF
NA,TRBJ2-4,TRBD2,TRBV20-1,TGCAGTGCTAGTGGGGGGGGGAGAGACAAAAACATTCAGTACTTC,CSASGGGRDKNIQYF
NA,TRBJ2-1,NA,TRBV29-1,TGCAGCGCCTTCTGGGAAGGCAATGAGCAGTTCTTC,CSAFWEGNEQFF
many,TRBJ1-1,TRBD1,TRBV20-1,TGCAGTGCTAGAGATCGGGCAGGGGGACTACGGTCGGAAGCTTTCTTT,CSARDRAGGLRSEAFF
many,TRBJ1-6,NA,TRBV30,TGTGCCTGGAAACTTACAGAGGGCTCACCCCTCCACTTT,CAWKLTEGSPLHF
NA,TRBJ2-5,NA,TRBV5-6,TGTGCCAGCAGCGCGAGCGCGACCCAGTACTTC,CASSASATQYF